This T cell receptor (beta chain) was captured by sequencing in a study of shared clonotypes between healthy human individuals. Profiled with immunoSEQ multiplex PCR; TCRdb holds only in-frame clones, not every one. The table includes around 2.3 million clones, approximately 95% detected once. Germline V lookup: CDR1 SGHAT, CDR2 FQNNGV. This CDR3 comprises 18 residues. V was clipped by 1 base and J by 0 bases, with 16 bases between them. The sequence derives from a man between 18 and 35 years old in good health. This chain joins TRBV11-2 and TRBJ1-3; TRBD1 might be the D (6 bases). Sample: naive CD4+ T cells sorted from blood. Noted subset: CD45RA+ positively selected. The CDR3 is CASSLGGSPGVSGNTIYF. CDR3 bases: TGTGCCAGCAGCTTAGGAGGCTCGCCAGGGGTCTCTGGAAACACCATATATTTT.